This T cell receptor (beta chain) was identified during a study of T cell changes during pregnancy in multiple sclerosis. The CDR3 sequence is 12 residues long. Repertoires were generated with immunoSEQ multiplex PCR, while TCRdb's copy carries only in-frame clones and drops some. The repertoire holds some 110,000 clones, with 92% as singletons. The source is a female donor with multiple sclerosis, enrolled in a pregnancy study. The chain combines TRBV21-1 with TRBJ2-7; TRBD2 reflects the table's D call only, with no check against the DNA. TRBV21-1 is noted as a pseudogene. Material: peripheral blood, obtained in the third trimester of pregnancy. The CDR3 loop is CASSKGRPGQYF. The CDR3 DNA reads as TGTGCCAGCAGCAAAGGGCGGCCCGGGCAGTACTTC.